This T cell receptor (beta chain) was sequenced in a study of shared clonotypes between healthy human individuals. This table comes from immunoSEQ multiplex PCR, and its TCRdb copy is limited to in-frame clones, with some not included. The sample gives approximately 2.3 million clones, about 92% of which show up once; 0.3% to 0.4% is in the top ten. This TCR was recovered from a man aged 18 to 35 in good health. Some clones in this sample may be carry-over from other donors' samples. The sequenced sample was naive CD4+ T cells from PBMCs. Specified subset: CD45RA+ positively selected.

The CDR3 spells CATLEYSPSSGANVLTF. DNA for the CDR3: TGTGCCACCTTGGAGTACTCGCCTTCCTCTGGGGCCAACGTCCTGACTTTC. V and J are TRBV10-3 and TRBJ2-6, with D unclear. CDR1 ENHRY and CDR2 SYGVKD come from the germline V gene. Between the trimmed V and J ends, which lost 10 bases and 0 bases, there was a span of 19 bases. The CDR3 covers 17 residues.